This TCR beta chain was sequenced during a study of technical replicates of blood from a handful of donors (dated by TCRdb to the late 2010s). CDR1 and CDR2 are drawn from the germline V gene: MNHNS, SASEGT. Including the terminal cysteine and phenylalanine, the CDR3 comprises 13 residues. The read is trimmed to its CDR3 DNA, 39 bases read in frame from base 1. Relative to germline, V is 5 bases shorter and J is 5 bases shorter, with 11 bases between their ends. The library relied on the immunoSEQ multiplex PCR assay. Entries here come from immuneACCESS through TCRdb and include only in-frame sequences with V and J called. Some clones fail to appear in such tables; in the studies checked, an unresolved V gene covers under half of the shortfall, and the cause of the remainder is unknown. This sample holds tens of thousands of clones; approximately 90% were observed only once. The top ten clones comprise about 0.27% of the sample.

Turning to this clone: Its target antigen remains unknown. Nothing much larger sits one base from this clone, and base qualities are not available.

The rearrangement joined TRBV6-1 to TRBJ2-3; the D region possibly corresponds to TRBD1 (6 bases align). The material sequenced was T cells isolated from PBMCs. The clonotype originates from a human donor in good health. At the DNA level, the sequence is TGTGCCAGCAGTTTTACACAGGGAGATACGCAGTATTTT. Its translation reads: CASSFTQGDTQYF.